One sample yielded the 27 T cell receptor beta chains listed below, sequenced in a study of vaccination effects on CD4 cells after COVID-19. Sequenced by immunoSEQ multiplex PCR; TCRdb stores in-frame clones only, minus some. The sample lists 30,000 to 40,000 clones, 65% to 75% occurring once. These receptors' antigens are unknown. Sequencing was preceded by expansion of antigen-specific CD4+ T cells with viral peptide pools in the ViraFEST assay. With approximately ten days of culture completed, CD4+ T cells were isolated. Each person got two doses of an mRNA SARS-CoV-2 vaccine, BNT162b2 or mRNA-1273. Sequenced here: CD4+ T cells from PBMCs cultured with HCoV-229E spike peptides, sampled after COVID-19 vaccination. These receptors were obtained from a human donor who received a COVID-19 vaccine.

The chain employs TRBV9 and TRBJ2-5; D is unclear. With 0 bases removed from V and 3 bases from J, the gap between germline ends came to 6 bases. From germline, CDR1 is SGDLS and CDR2 YYNGEE. The CDR3 spans 13 residues. The CDR3 region is CASSVAVEETQYF. Here the CDR3 DNA reads TGTGCCAGCAGCGTAGCTGTTGAAGAGACCCAGTACTTC.

This CDR3 reads CASSSAGLAGGRTYNEQFF. Here the CDR3 DNA reads TGCGCCAGCAGCTCGGCGGGACTAGCGGGAGGGAGAACCTACAATGAGCAGTTCTTC. The chain carries TRBV5-1 and TRBJ2-1; TRBD2 aligns across 16 bases. Germline loops: CDR1 SGHRS, CDR2 YFSETQ. This CDR3 comprises 19 residues. J lost 2 bases, V lost 3 bases, and 8 bases had no gene match.

This clone has more than one count but fewer than ten. This chain connects TRBV7-2 to TRBJ1-5, with D perhaps matching TRBD1 (5 bases). The germline V and J ends were trimmed by 1 base and 0 bases, with 10 bases remaining between them. The CDR3 totals 16 residues. Germline V gene data show CDR1 as SGHTA and CDR2 as FQGNSA. The CDR3 region has the DNA TGTGCCAGCAGCTTAGTGGGGGTCAGTAGCAATCAGCCCCAGCATTTT. Its protein product is CASSLVGVSSNQPQHF.

The V and J genes are TRBV7-2 and TRBJ2-3; 8 positions match TRBD1. V shed 5 bases, J shed 0 bases, and the junction held 1 base outside the gene matches. The CDR3 length is 14 residues. Germline V gives CDR1 SGHTA, CDR2 FQGNSA. DNA for the CDR3: TGTGCCAGCAGCCAGGGGGCGAGCACAGATACGCAGTATTTT. Protein: CASSQGASTDTQYF.

This rearrangement joins TRBV27 to TRBJ1-4; no clear D. Trimming stripped 6 bases from V and 8 bases from J, with 13 bases between. Germline V lookup: CDR1 MNHEY, CDR2 SMNVEV (reference sequence). This CDR3 contains 13 residues. The CDR3 loop is CASSLRLEEKLFF. The CDR3 DNA reads as TGTGCCAGCAGCCTTAGATTAGAGGAAAAACTGTTTTTT.

The CDR3: CASGQGGEQYF. The CDR3 region has the DNA TGTGCTAGTGGCCAAGGGGGGGAGCAGTACTTC. The chain couples TRBV12-5 to TRBJ2-7; D is possibly TRBD1 or TRBD2 (6 bases each). In germline, CDR1 is LGHNT, CDR2 FRNRAP. The CDR3 loop spans 11 amino acids. Deletions cut 6 bases from V and 7 bases from J, with 10 bases between.

The CDR3 DNA reads as TGCAGTGCTAGTGTGTCGTCGGACAATCAGCCCCAGCATTTT. Protein sequence: CSASVSSDNQPQHF. V gene TRBV20-1 combines with J gene TRBJ1-5; D is ambiguous. The CDR3 extends over 14 amino acids. Germline V gives CDR1 DFQATT, CDR2 SNEGSKA (reference sequence). V lost 3 bases and J lost 3, with 12 bases in between.

The chain employs TRBV18 and TRBJ2-2, with TRBD1 matching over 8 bases. There are 16 residues in the CDR3. After removal of 1 base from V and 2 bases from J, the junction contained 3 bases not matched to a gene. The germline V gene encodes CDR1 KGHSH and CDR2 LQKENI. The DNA for the CDR3 is TGTGCCAGCTCACCACGACAGGGGCCCAACACCGGGGAGCTGTTTTTT. Translated, it gives CASSPRQGPNTGELFF.

This sequence joins TRBV30 and TRBJ2-7; D is uncertain. With 5 bases removed from V and 5 bases from J, the gap between germline ends came to 13 bases. Germline CDR1 and CDR2: GTSNPN and SVGIG (reference sequence). The CDR3 spans 12 residues. The DNA for the CDR3 is TGTGCCTGGGCCAAGGACCCTCACGAGCAGTACTTC. Residues: CAWAKDPHEQYF.

The rearrangement links TRBV27 to TRBJ1-1, with D tentatively TRBD1 (5 bases). Trimming left V 3 bases short and J 1 base short, with 12 bases between. Germline V gene lookup returns CDR1 MNHEY and CDR2 SMNVEV (reference sequence). The CDR3 runs to 15 residues. This chain's CDR3 is CASSFSGTKNTEAFF. The CDR3 DNA sequence: TGTGCCAGCAGTTTTAGTGGGACCAAGAACACTGAAGCTTTCTTT.

This clone was seen a handful of times. The chain combines TRBV5-4 with TRBJ1-1, with TRBD1 matching 7 bases. With 1 base clipped from V and 4 bases from J, the junction kept 7 bases outside the gene matches. This CDR3 has 15 residues. The germline V gene has CDR1 SGHNT and CDR2 YYREEE (reference sequence). The CDR3 protein is CASSLSTQGLTEAFF. The DNA of the CDR3 is TGTGCCAGCAGCTTGAGCACACAGGGGCTCACTGAAGCTTTCTTT.

The rearrangement uses TRBV3-1 (or the pseudogene TRBV3-2) and TRBJ1-5; D uncertain. V lost 3 bases, J lost 6 bases, and 6 bases lay in between. This CDR3 has 12 residues. Germline V gene lookup returns CDR1 LGHDT and CDR2 YNNKEL (reference sequence). The CDR3 is CASSHLSQPQHF. The CDR3 DNA reads as TGTGCCAGCAGCCATTTAAGTCAGCCCCAGCATTTT.

The chain employs TRBV7-2 and TRBJ2-5; no firm D call. Trimming removed 4 bases from V and 5 bases from J, with 14 bases in between. The CDR3 is made up of 14 amino acids. In germline, CDR1 is SGHTA, CDR2 FQGNSA. CDR3 loop: CASSSTTYGETQYF. CDR3 coding DNA: TGTGCCAGCAGCTCAACGACCTATGGGGAGACCCAGTACTTC.

This clone was detected only a few times. The chain recombines TRBV7-9 with TRBJ2-3; possibly TRBD2 for D (6 bases). CDR1 and CDR2 (germline): SEHNR, FQNEAQ (reference sequence). V dropped 5 bases and J dropped 4 bases, with 16 bases sitting between them. This CDR3 has 15 amino acids. CDR3 DNA: TGTGCCAGCAGCGTATCGTCGGGGGTTGCAGATACGCAGTATTTT. As protein: CASSVSSGVADTQYF. The whole variable domain, remainder taken from reference TRBV7-9 and TRBJ2-3, is DTGVSQNPRHKITKRGQNVTFRCDPISEHNRLYWYRQTLGQGPEFLTYFQNEAQLEKSRLLSDRFSAERPKGSFSTLEIQRTEQGDSAMYLCASSVSSGVADTQYFGPGTRLTVL.

This chain joins TRBV6-1 and TRBJ1-1; D is possibly TRBD1 (5 bases). The CDR3 consists of 14 residues. Germline CDR1 MNHNS, CDR2 SASEGT. V was clipped by 5 bases and J by 3 bases, with 13 bases between them. CDR3 nucleotide sequence: TGTGCCAGCAGTACGACAATCAGGGACACTGAAGCTTTCTTT. Amino acids: CASSTTIRDTEAFF.

The chain carries TRBV5-4 and TRBJ2-7; D may be TRBD1 (5 bases). This CDR3 has 15 amino acids. The germline V gene encodes CDR1 SGHNT and CDR2 YYREEE (reference sequence). With 4 bases removed from V and 4 bases from J, the gap between germline ends came to 18 bases. The CDR3 spells CASSPKGQEIYEQYF. The CDR3 nucleotides read TGTGCCAGCAGCCCCAAGGGGCAGGAGATTTACGAGCAGTACTTC.

CDR3: CASSFRGGYDEKLFF. The CDR3, as DNA: TGCGCCAGCAGCTTTCGGGGGGGCTATGATGAAAAACTGTTTTTT. The chain recombines TRBV5-1 with TRBJ1-4; possible D gene TRBD1, 6 bases. The CDR3 runs to 15 residues. The germline CDR1 and CDR2 sequences are SGHRS and YFSETQ. The V gene lost 2 bases and the J gene lost 6 bases, with 14 bases spanning the gap.

This chain connects TRBV19 to TRBJ2-7, with a weak D call TRBD2 (6 bases). The CDR3 totals 14 residues. Deletions cut 2 bases from V and 7 bases from J, with 15 bases between. From germline, CDR1 is LNHDA and CDR2 SQIVND (reference sequence). The CDR3 region is CASSILATGGEQYF. In DNA, the CDR3 is TGTGCCAGTAGTATATTGGCGACCGGAGGGGAGCAGTACTTC.

V and J are TRBV7-2 and TRBJ2-3, with D possibly TRBD2 on 5 matching bases. Germline values: CDR1 SGHTA, CDR2 FQGNSA. This CDR3 is 14 amino acids long. V was shortened by 3 bases and J by 7 bases, with 14 bases between the two germline ends. Here the CDR3 reads CASSLRGPPNTQYF. CDR3 bases: TGTGCCAGCAGCTTGAGAGGGCCGCCGAATACGCAGTATTTT.

J is TRBJ1-2 and V is TRBV29-1; 8 bases align to TRBD1. The CDR3 is made up of 14 amino acids. CDR1 and CDR2 (germline): SQVTM, ANQGSEA. V gave up 5 bases and J gave up 4 bases; unmatched junction bases: 9. CDR3 sequence: CSVKAQGASYGYTF. The CDR3 DNA reads TGCAGCGTTAAAGCCCAGGGGGCAAGCTATGGCTACACCTTC.

The rearrangement links TRBV19 to TRBJ1-4; TRBD1 matches 8 bases. Germline V gene sequence: CDR1 LNHDA, CDR2 SQIVND (reference sequence). Trimming removed 3 bases from V and 5 bases from J; junction bases left unmatched: 5. CDR3 size: 15 residues. CDR3: CASSMGQAANEKLFF. CDR3 sequence (DNA): TGTGCCAGTAGTATGGGACAGGCGGCAAATGAAAAACTGTTTTTT.

This chain links TRBV5-6 with TRBJ2-7; 14 bases map to TRBD2. Germline V gene sequence: CDR1 SGHDT, CDR2 YYEEEE. The CDR3 runs to 14 residues. J was trimmed by 4 bases and V by 5 bases; bases with no gene match: 2. In nucleotides, the CDR3 is TGTGCCAGCAGGCGACTAGCGGGAGGGTACGAGCAGTACTTC. This sequence encodes CASRRLAGGYEQYF.

The J gene is TRBJ1-5, the V gene TRBV19; D call uncertain. Germline values: CDR1 LNHDA, CDR2 SQIVND (reference sequence). Trimming cost V 3 bases and J 6 bases, with 21 bases left between them. This CDR3 is 17 amino acids long. DNA of the CDR3: TGTGCCAGTAGTATCACCCCACGTGGCGGTAAAAGTCAGCCCCAGCATTTT. Residues: CASSITPRGGKSQPQHF.

V and J are TRBV6-4 and TRBJ2-1; TRBD2 agrees at 13 bases. Trimming cost V 4 bases and J 5 bases; bases outside gene matches: 2. In germline, CDR1 is MRHNA, CDR2 SNTAGT. CDR3 length: 15 residues. The CDR3 region is CASSAGTSGDNEQFF. The DNA for the CDR3 is TGTGCCAGCAGTGCCGGGACTAGCGGGGACAATGAGCAGTTCTTC.

This clone is a singleton in its sample. The chain recombines TRBV7-9 with TRBJ2-2; 15 bases line up with TRBD2. Trimming at V came to 5 bases and at J to 3 bases, leaving 7 bases not matched to a gene. Germline lookup yields CDR1 SEHNR and CDR2 FQNEAQ (reference sequence). The CDR3 has 18 residues. The CDR3, as DNA: TGTGCCAGCAGCCTCGGGACTAGCGGGAGGAGGGACACCGGGGAGCTGTTTTTT. Its translation is CASSLGTSGRRDTGELFF.

The chain couples TRBV7-2 to TRBJ1-5; D is ambiguous. Germline CDR1 reads SGHTA; CDR2 reads FQGNSA. V shed 5 bases and J shed 4 bases, with 18 bases lying between them. There are 16 residues in the CDR3. The CDR3 DNA reads as TGTGCCAGCAGCCCCGGCTTTGGGGTTGTTAATCAGCCCCAGCATTTT. It specifies CASSPGFGVVNQPQHF.

V and J are TRBV5-6 and TRBJ2-3; D possibly corresponds to TRBD1 (6 bases). The CDR3 covers 13 residues. Trimming shortened V by 3 bases and J by 6 bases, and 11 bases separated the two germline ends. CDR1 SGHDT and CDR2 YYEEEE come from the germline V gene. CDR3 sequence: CASSSQGSDTQYF. For the CDR3, the DNA is TGTGCCAGCAGCTCACAGGGATCGGATACGCAGTATTTT.